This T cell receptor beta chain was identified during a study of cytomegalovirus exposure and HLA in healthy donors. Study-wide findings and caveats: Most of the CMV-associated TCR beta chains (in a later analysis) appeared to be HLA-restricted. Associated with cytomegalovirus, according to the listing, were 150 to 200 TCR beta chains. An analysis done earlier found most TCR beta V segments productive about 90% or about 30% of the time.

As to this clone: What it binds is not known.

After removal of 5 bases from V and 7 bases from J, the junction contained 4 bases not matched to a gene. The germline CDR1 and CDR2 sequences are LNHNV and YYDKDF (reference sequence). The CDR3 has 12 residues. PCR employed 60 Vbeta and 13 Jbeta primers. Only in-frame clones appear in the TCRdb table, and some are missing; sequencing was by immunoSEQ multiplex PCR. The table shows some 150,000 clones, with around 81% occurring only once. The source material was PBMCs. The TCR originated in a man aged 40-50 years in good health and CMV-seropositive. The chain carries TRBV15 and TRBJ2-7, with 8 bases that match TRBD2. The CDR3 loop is CATSAGGGEQYF. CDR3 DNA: TGTGCCACCAGCGCAGGCGGGGGGGAGCAGTACTTC.